This is a list of T cell receptor beta chains from one sample in a study of T cell repertoires in cytomegalovirus infection. Via MiXCR, TCRdb re-called the reads, giving one row per CDR3 protein. Here the sample spans around 740,000 distinct CDR3 sequences, less than 40% being singletons. Sequences were obtained from PBMCs. Receptors were obtained from a human donor in good health (CMV status not recorded). Some clones in this sample may be carry-over from other donors' samples. Both conserved end residues are part of each CDR3. The D gene is left open where the match is weak. The size entry is marked missing in some rows and otherwise reads once, few, many or a size class.

many,TRBV12-3/TRBV12-4,TRBJ2-5,.,CASSPTGRETQYF,TGTGCCAGCAGTCCGACAGGGAGGGAGACCCAGTACTTC
.,TRBV23-1,TRBJ2-3,.,CASSMDGRHYLFASTDTQYF,TGCGCCAGCAGTATGGACGGACGCCACTACCTTTTCGCTAGCACAGATACGCAGTATTTT
.,TRBV29-1,TRBJ2-1,.,CSVEPGTPSSYNEQFF,TGCAGCGTTGAACCCGGGACTCCGAGCTCCTACAATGAGCAGTTCTTC
.,TRBV28,TRBJ2-7,.,CASSQGWESYEQYF,TGTGCCAGCAGTCAGGGTTGGGAATCCTACGAGCAGTACTTC
.,TRBV29-1,TRBJ2-1,TRBD2,CSWEREGSNEQFF,TGCAGCTGGGAGCGGGAGGGATCCAATGAGCAGTTCTTC
.,TRBV12-3/TRBV12-4,TRBJ2-7,.,CASSLTREYEQYF,TGTGCCAGCAGTTTGACGCGTGAATACGAGCAGTACTTC
many,TRBV6-2/TRBV6-3,TRBJ2-1,TRBD2,CASRRLAGGYNEQFF,TGTGCCAGCCGAAGACTAGCGGGGGGGTACAATGAGCAGTTCTTC
few,TRBV9,TRBJ1-4,.,CASSAKIGTGEKLFF,TGTGCCAGCAGCGCCAAGATCGGGACTGGTGAAAAACTGTTTTTT
many,TRBV6-1,TRBJ2-2,TRBD2,CASQRTLGGSTANTGELFF,TGTGCCAGCCAGAGAACCCTAGGCGGGAGTACCGCGAACACCGGGGAGCTGTTTTTT
few,TRBV7-9,TRBJ2-1,.,CASSSGSNEQFF,TGTGCCAGCAGCTCAGGGAGCAATGAGCAGTTCTTC
.,TRBV6-5,TRBJ1-1,.,CASSFLERNTEAFF,.
.,TRBV5-1,TRBJ2-3,TRBD2,CASSPGLAGGLHTQYF,TGCGCCAGCAGCCCCGGACTAGCGGGGGGGCTACATACGCAGTATTTT
.,TRBV5-6,TRBJ2-1,.,CASSSLLGPLSDEQFF,TGTGCCAGCAGCTCTCTTCTGGGCCCCTTATCCGATGAGCAGTTCTTC
many,TRBV7-2,TRBJ2-5,TRBD2,CASSGTSGETQYF,TGTGCCAGCAGCGGGACTAGCGGAGAGACCCAGTACTTC
.,TRBV7-9,TRBJ1-5,.,CASGYNQPQHF,TGTGCCTCGGGATACAATCAGCCCCAGCATTTT
.,TRBV3-1,TRBJ2-2,.,CASSQGGLVTGELFF,TGTGCCAGCAGCCAGGGGGGGCTCGTCACCGGGGAGCTGTTTTTT
.,TRBV12-3/TRBV12-4,TRBJ2-2,.,CASTKTVNTGELFF,TGTGCCAGCACCAAGACAGTAAACACCGGGGAGCTGTTTTTT
many,TRBV7-2,TRBJ2-7,.,CASSLGRSYSYEQYF,TGTGCCAGCAGCTTAGGGCGGAGCTACTCCTACGAGCAGTACTTC
.,TRBV6-8,TRBJ2-1,TRBD1,CASSYQTGGYNEQFF,TGTGCCAGCAGTTATCAGACAGGGGGCTACAATGAGCAGTTCTTC
.,TRBV10-3,TRBJ1-1,TRBD1,CATTGDPLLGTEAFF,TGTGCCACCACAGGGGACCCGTTATTAGGTACTGAAGCTTTCTTT